Below, one T cell receptor beta chain is given with its context. This entry is derived from a study of blood T cell repertoires in COVID-19. In germline, CDR1 is SEHNR, CDR2 FQNEAQ (reference sequence). V was clipped by 5 bases and J by 2 bases; unmatched bases: 10. The CDR3 covers 16 residues. The data were produced by immunoSEQ multiplex PCR, yet TCRdb's version contains in-frame clones alone and is incomplete. The data hold 200,000 to 300,000 clones, with around four fifths observed a single time. The rearrangement uses TRBV7-9 and TRBJ2-3, with 7 bases matching TRBD1. The TCR sequence derives from a woman in her 70s with acute or convalescent COVID-19. Input material: peripheral blood. The CDR3 region has the DNA TGTGCCAGCAGCCTCCAAGGGACAGTGACCACAGATACGCAGTATTTT. Amino acids: CASSLQGTVTTDTQYF.